This is a list of T cell receptor beta chains from one sample in a study of T cells in Graves' hyperthyroidism and ophthalmopathy. From the multiplex PCR reads, TCRdb called clonotypes with MiXCR, one entry per CDR3 protein. The sample carries approximately 510,000 distinct CDR3 sequences, roughly 20% recorded once. Sequencing was performed on blood. Every receptor here comes from a man younger than 30 with Graves' hyperthyroidism. The CDR3 runs from the conserved cysteine through the conserved F or W. D genes are given only for firm matches. The size entry is marked missing in some rows and otherwise reads once, few, many or a size class.

clone size,V gene,J gene,D gene,CDR3 protein,CDR3 DNA
many,TRBV14,TRBJ2-5,.,CASSQDRRVAVQETQYF,TGTGCCAGCAGCCAAGATCGGAGGGTCGCAGTCCAAGAGACCCAGTACTTC
.,TRBV12-3/TRBV12-4,TRBJ1-2,.,CASSPSGAHGYTF,TGTGCCAGCAGTCCTTCAGGGGCCCATGGCTACACCTTC
few,TRBV4-3,TRBJ1-5,.,CASSQQTIQPQHF,TGCGCCAGCAGCCAGCAGACTATCCAGCCCCAGCATTTT
many,TRBV6-5,TRBJ2-2,TRBD1,CASSYSGTGFGGELFF,TGTGCCAGCAGTTACTCCGGGACAGGGTTTGGCGGGGAGCTGTTTTTT
many,TRBV15,TRBJ2-5,.,CATSSQGPLKYF,TGTGCCACCAGCAGTCAGGGGCCCCTTAAGTACTTC
.,TRBV6-5,TRBJ1-3,.,CASSYRGPLSGNTIYF,TGTGCCAGCAGTTACAGGGGACCGCTCTCTGGAAACACCATATATTTT
.,TRBV6-4,TRBJ2-2,TRBD1,CASSDTRQGWTGELFF,TGTGCCAGCAGTGACACCCGACAGGGATGGACCGGGGAGCTGTTTTTT
many,TRBV6-2/TRBV6-3,TRBJ1-5,.,CASSSPRGRPPGPQHF,TGTGCCAGCAGCTCCCCCCGAGGGAGGCCCCCGGGGCCCCAGCATTTT
many,TRBV28,TRBJ1-5,.,CASSVRQVGNQPQHF,TGTGCCAGCAGCGTTCGACAGGTCGGCAATCAGCCCCAGCATTTT
many,TRBV12-5,TRBJ2-7,.,CASGLVQYEQYF,TGTGCTAGTGGTTTGGTTCAGTACGAGCAGTACTTC
.,TRBV4-1,TRBJ2-2,TRBD1,CASSQRSSVQGIGELFF,TGCGCCAGCAGCCAACGTTCTTCTGTACAGGGGATCGGGGAGCTGTTTTTT
few,TRBV12-3/TRBV12-4,TRBJ2-3,.,CASGRLVVDTQYF,TGTGCCAGCGGTCGGCTGGTGGTAGATACGCAGTATTTT
many,TRBV6-1,TRBJ1-1,.,CASSLGTLEAFF,TGTGCCAGCTCGTTAGGAACCCTGGAGGCTTTCTTT
many,TRBV4-1,TRBJ2-7,.,CASSQSPYEQYF,TGCGCCAGCAGCCAGAGTCCCTACGAGCAGTACTTC
many,TRBV5-1,TRBJ1-1,.,CASSLYGVKLANTEAFF,TGCGCCAGCAGCTTGTACGGGGTCAAGTTGGCGAACACTGAAGCTTTCTTT
many,TRBV12-3/TRBV12-4,TRBJ1-1,.,CASNKEGGYTEAFF,TGTGCCAGCAATAAGGAAGGGGGTTACACTGAAGCTTTCTTT
.,TRBV25-1,TRBJ1-3,TRBD1,CASMGQGADTIYF,TGTGCCAGCATGGGACAGGGGGCGGACACCATATATTTT
many,TRBV6-4,TRBJ2-6,.,CASSRSLALSGANVLTF,TGTGCCAGCAGTCGATCCCTTGCATTATCTGGGGCCAACGTCCTGACTTTC
few,TRBV25-1,TRBJ1-3,.,CASGGAGTPIYF,TGTGCCAGCGGAGGGGCGGGCACCCCCATATATTTT
many,TRBV2,TRBJ2-7,.,CASARGRMDEQYF,TGTGCCAGCGCCAGGGGTAGGATGGACGAGCAGTACTTC
.,TRBV29-1,TRBJ1-1,TRBD1,CSVERTGMNTEAFF,TGCAGCGTTGAGCGGACAGGGATGAACACTGAAGCTTTCTTT
many,TRBV12-3/TRBV12-4,TRBJ1-1,.,CASSNGREPLDTEAFF,TGTGCCAGCAGCAACGGACGGGAACCCTTAGACACTGAAGCTTTCTTT
.,TRBV6-2/TRBV6-3,TRBJ1-5,TRBD1,CASSTLPGQGKNDNQPQHF,TGTGCCAGCAGCACACTCCCGGGACAGGGGAAGAATGACAATCAGCCCCAGCATTTT
.,TRBV2,TRBJ1-3,.,CASRNGGSGNTIYF,TGTGCCAGCAGGAATGGGGGATCTGGAAACACCATATATTTT
.,TRBV5-1,TRBJ2-7,TRBD2,CASWGLAGSSYEQYF,TGCGCCAGCTGGGGACTAGCGGGAAGCTCCTACGAGCAGTACTTC
.,TRBV28,TRBJ2-7,.,CASNLRHEQYF,TGTGCCAGCAACCTTCGGCACGAGCAGTACTTC
many,TRBV12-3/TRBV12-4,TRBJ1-5,TRBD1,CASSPQGGSNQPQHF,TGTGCCAGCAGTCCGCAGGGGGGTAGCAATCAGCCCCAGCATTTT
many,TRBV12-3/TRBV12-4,TRBJ1-5,.,CASSDSYSNQPQHF,TGTGCCAGCAGCGACAGTTATAGCAATCAGCCCCAGCATTTT
many,TRBV11-3,TRBJ2-7,TRBD1,CASSLAWDSHYEQYF,TGTGCCAGCAGCTTAGCCTGGGACAGTCACTACGAGCAGTACTTC
many,TRBV4-2,TRBJ1-1,.,CASSQSGLMGEAFF,TGTGCCAGCAGCCAATCCGGGCTAATGGGTGAAGCTTTCTTT
many,TRBV28,TRBJ1-5,.,CASSLQGMGNQPQHF,TGTGCCAGCAGTTTACAGGGTATGGGCAATCAGCCCCAGCATTTT
many,TRBV6-1,TRBJ2-5,.,CASRAMPGPLQETQYF,TGTGCCAGCAGAGCTATGCCGGGACCGCTCCAAGAGACCCAGTACTTC
.,TRBV20-1,TRBJ1-5,.,CSASRSALGGSGQPQHF,TGCAGTGCTAGCCGGTCGGCACTGGGGGGGTCAGGTCAGCCCCAGCATTTT
few,TRBV7-2,TRBJ1-2,.,CASSLAWTSYGYTF,TGTGCCAGCAGTCTAGCATGGACTAGCTATGGCTACACCTTC
few,TRBV9,TRBJ2-2,.,CASSVDSSTGELFF,TGTGCCAGCAGCGTAGACAGCTCCACCGGGGAGCTGTTTTTT
few,TRBV3-1,TRBJ2-2,TRBD1,CASSQSGGTGGELFF,TGTGCCAGCAGCCAATCTGGCGGGACAGGCGGGGAGCTGTTTTTT
many,TRBV6-5,TRBJ1-1,.,CASSYGGGWEVTEAFF,TGTGCCAGCAGTTACGGGGGTGGCTGGGAAGTCACTGAAGCTTTCTTT
.,TRBV29-1,TRBJ2-7,.,CSVEDTDTESYEQYF,TGCAGCGTTGAAGATACCGACACCGAGAGCTACGAGCAGTACTTC
.,TRBV6-1,TRBJ2-7,.,CASGRNTYEQYF,TGTGCCAGCGGCAGGAATACCTACGAGCAGTACTTC
few,TRBV6-1,TRBJ2-5,TRBD1,CASRPLDRGRQETQYF,TGTGCCAGCAGACCCCTTGACAGGGGGCGCCAAGAGACCCAGTACTTC
.,TRBV7-9,TRBJ1-1,.,CASSSQINTEAFF,TGTGCCAGCAGCTCCCAGATCAACACTGAAGCTTTCTTT
many,TRBV25-1,TRBJ1-2,TRBD1,CASSDPGGYGYTF,TGTGCCAGCAGTGATCCAGGGGGCTATGGCTACACCTTC
.,TRBV12-3/TRBV12-4,TRBJ2-7,.,CASSSPRGAYEQYF,TGTGCCAGCTCCTCCCCGAGGGGAGCCTACGAGCAGTACTTC
.,TRBV5-5,TRBJ1-1,.,CASSLEAGRGGTEAFF,TGTGCCAGCAGCTTGGAAGCAGGGCGGGGGGGGACTGAAGCTTTCTTT
.,TRBV3-1,TRBJ2-7,TRBD1,CASSQRQGVYEQYF,TGTGCCAGCAGTCAACGACAGGGAGTCTACGAGCAGTACTTC
.,TRBV29-1,TRBJ2-4,.,CSVGMRAKNIQYF,TGCAGCGTTGGGATGCGCGCCAAAAACATTCAGTACTTC
many,TRBV6-5,TRBJ1-2,.,CASSYSMWGETVHGYTF,TGTGCCAGCAGTTACTCGATGTGGGGGGAGACGGTACATGGCTACACCTTC
.,TRBV6-1,TRBJ1-1,.,CASSEADGNGEAFF,TGTGCCAGCAGTGAAGCGGACGGCAATGGTGAAGCTTTCTTT
many,TRBV27,TRBJ1-5,TRBD1,CASSRQGLGNQPQHF,TGTGCCAGCAGCCGACAGGGCCTCGGCAATCAGCCCCAGCATTTT